These 27 T cell receptor beta chains were all obtained from the same sample, sequenced in a study of identical twins. Each CDR3 protein gets one entry after TCRdb re-called the 5' RACE reads with MiXCR. This sample has some 730,000 distinct CDR3 sequences, with roughly 20% found just once. These data were likewise used in another study, on T cells expressing NK-cell markers.

Sample: PBMCs. These TCRs come from a woman aged 18-29 years in good health.

This clonotype was picked up a small number of times. This chain connects TRBV6-1 to TRBJ2-3, with D maybe TRBD1 (6 bases). This CDR3 contains 17 residues. Trimming took off 4 bases at V and 0 bases at J, with 17 bases between the two ends. The V gene's germline CDR1 is MNHNS and CDR2 SASEGT. This CDR3 is CASSGWGQRTSTDTQYF. CDR3 nucleotides: TGTGCCAGCAGTGGTTGGGGGCAAAGGACTAGCACAGATACGCAGTATTTT.

The V gene is TRBV19, the J gene TRBJ2-1, with 8 bases that match TRBD2. The junction had 6 bases not matched to a gene; V was cut back by 1 base and J by 10 bases. This CDR3 comprises 14 residues. The germline V gene encodes CDR1 LNHDA and CDR2 SQIVND (reference sequence). DNA of the CDR3: TGTGCCAGTAGTATAGCGGGAGGGATCGAGGAGCAGTTCTTC. This encodes CASSIAGGIEEQFF.

The chain employs TRBV10-3 and TRBJ2-2; D uncertain. CDR3 size: 14 residues. Trimming took off 3 bases at V and 1 base at J, with 6 bases between the two ends. Germline assignment: CDR1 ENHRY and CDR2 SYGVKD. CDR3 sequence (DNA): TGTGCCATCAGTGAAGGACGGAACACCGGGGAGCTGTTTTTT. Amino acids: CAISEGRNTGELFF.

This clonotype has only a few counts. The chain combines TRBV5-6 with TRBJ2-3, with a possible D match to TRBD1 (6 bases). Germline CDR1 is SGHDT and CDR2 is YYEEEE. This CDR3 has 14 amino acids. Trimming shortened V by 2 bases and J by 4 bases, and 11 bases separated the two germline ends. CDR3 sequence reads: CASSFHRAADTQYF. DNA of the CDR3: TGTGCCAGCAGCTTCCACAGGGCGGCAGATACGCAGTATTTT. Full variable domain (outside the CDR3, taken from reference TRBV5-6 and TRBJ2-3): DAGVTQSPTHLIKTRGQQVTLRCSPKSGHDTVSWYQQALGQGPQFIFQYYEEEERQRGNFPDRFSGHQFPNYSSELNVNALLLGDSALYLCASSFHRAADTQYFGPGTRLTVL.

The sample holds a few counts of this clonotype. V and J are TRBV5-1 and TRBJ2-1; D is possibly TRBD1 (6 bases). This CDR3 has 16 residues. Germline V gene sequence: CDR1 SGHRS, CDR2 YFSETQ. V was trimmed by 4 bases and J by 9 bases, leaving 23 bases between them. The CDR3 DNA sequence: TGCGCCAGCAGCCCAACTCCGGGACACTCTCCGGGTGAGCAGTTCTTC. Translating gives CASSPTPGHSPGEQFF.

This clonotype was observed a handful of times. The V and J genes are TRBV5-5 and TRBJ2-5; no clear D gene. This CDR3 spans 13 amino acids. The germline gives CDR1 SGHKS, CDR2 YYEKEE (reference sequence). V lost 4 bases and J lost 2, with 9 bases in between. The CDR3 DNA reads TGTGCCAGCAGCCCAGCTAATCAAGAGACCCAGTACTTC. Translated: CASSPANQETQYF.

This clonotype was seen many times. The CDR3, as DNA: TGTGCCAGCAGAGGGTCGGGGGACAGGGGCAATGAGCAGTTCTTC. Translation: CASRGSGDRGNEQFF. The chain links TRBV12-3 or TRBV12-4 to TRBJ2-1; 10 nucleotides align to TRBD1. Trimming took 6 bases from V and 6 from J; bases not matched to a gene: 8. There are 15 residues in the CDR3.

The chain joins TRBV29-1 to TRBJ1-1; D is ambiguous. Per the germline V gene, CDR1 is SQVTM and CDR2 is ANQGSEA. The V gene lost 5 bases and the J gene lost 8 bases, with 27 bases spanning the gap. This CDR3 contains 16 residues. CDR3 sequence: CSVRTTVGFDRSEAFF. As DNA, the CDR3 is TGCAGCGTTCGAACGACGGTGGGGTTTGATCGCAGCGAAGCTTTCTTT.

This clonotype came up many times. The rearrangement joins TRBV20-1 to TRBJ2-4, with 7 nucleotides matching TRBD1. Germline CDR1 and CDR2: DFQATT and SNEGSKA (reference sequence). This CDR3 is 15 amino acids long. V gave up 5 bases and J gave up 1 base; unmatched junction bases: 8. The CDR3 spells CSAEDRMIAKNIQYF. The CDR3 DNA sequence: TGCAGTGCTGAGGACAGGATGATTGCCAAAAACATTCAGTACTTC.

The rearrangement links TRBV12-3 or TRBV12-4 to TRBJ2-2, with 7 bases identical to TRBD1. The CDR3 length is 16 residues. V was clipped by 4 bases and J by 0 bases; unmatched bases: 5. The CDR3 nucleotides are TGTGCCAGCAGTTCGGGACAGCGCCCGAACACCGGGGAGCTGTTTTTT. Its translation: CASSSGQRPNTGELFF.

This clonotype showed up just a few times. This rearrangement joins TRBV10-2 to TRBJ1-4; no reliable D call. Per the germline V gene, CDR1 is WSHSY and CDR2 is SAAADI. The CDR3 has 12 residues. Trimming stripped 8 bases from V and 5 bases from J, with 9 bases between. CDR3 sequence: CASSKGNEKLFF. CDR3 DNA sequence: TGCGCCAGCTCAAAAGGCAATGAAAAACTGTTTTTT.

This clonotype has a handful of counts. The chain carries TRBV4-2 and TRBJ2-6; 12 positions agree with TRBD2. J gave up 0 bases and V 2 bases, and 8 bases lay outside the gene matches. The CDR3 covers 20 residues. The germline gives CDR1 LGHNA, CDR2 YNFKEQ. In nucleotides, the CDR3 is TGTGCCAGCAGCCAATCTAGCGGGGGGGCGCAGTACTCTGGGGCCAACGTCCTGACTTTC. Protein product: CASSQSSGGAQYSGANVLTF.

As to this clonotype: One end of the junction fails to match germline, which may point to a read error. The genes are TRBV5-5 and TRBJ2-7; D unclear. This CDR3 spans 13 amino acids. Looked up from germline, CDR1 is SGHKS and CDR2 is YYEKEE (reference sequence). The CDR3 loop is CASSFVTTYERYF. Written as DNA, the CDR3 is TGTGCCAGCAGCTTTGTCACGACCTACGAGCGGTACTTC.

The rearrangement uses TRBV7-9 and TRBJ2-2, with TRBD1 identical over 8 bases. J gave up 4 bases and V 11 bases, and 12 bases lay outside the gene matches. The CDR3 consists of 15 residues. CDR1 and CDR2 (germline): SEHNR, FQNEAQ (reference sequence). The CDR3 sequence: CAGRARDRRTGELFF. The CDR3 nucleotides are TGTGCCGGACGGGCCCGGGACAGGCGCACCGGGGAGCTGTTTTTT.

This clonotype was seen a single time. The chain couples TRBV7-3 to TRBJ2-7, with D possibly being TRBD2 (7 bases). The CDR3 has 14 amino acids. Germline V gene data show CDR1 as SGHTA and CDR2 as FQGTGA. Trimming left V 3 bases short and J 3 bases short, with 12 bases between. CDR3 loop: CASSLGGPDYEQYF. CDR3 in DNA: TGTGCCAGCAGCTTGGGGGGGCCTGACTACGAGCAGTACTTC.

The chain couples TRBV11-2 to TRBJ2-2, with unresolved D. V was cut by 3 bases and J by 1 base, with 12 bases left in between. The CDR3 sequence is 16 residues long. Per the germline V gene, CDR1 is SGHAT and CDR2 is FQNNGV. Here the CDR3 reads CASSFSWAGNTGELFF. The CDR3 DNA is TGTGCCAGCAGCTTTTCCTGGGCAGGGAACACCGGGGAGCTGTTTTTT.

This chain connects TRBV11-2 to TRBJ2-7; D gene unclear. Germline-derived CDR1 and CDR2 are SGHAT and FQNNGV. The V end lost 2 bases, the J end lost 13 bases, and 12 bases lay between the germline ends. This CDR3 comprises 11 residues. The CDR3, as DNA: TGTGCCAGCAGCTTAAGATCCCAACCTTACTTC. It specifies CASSLRSQPYF.

This clonotype was seen a handful of times. The V and J genes are TRBV7-7 and TRBJ2-1; 7 bases line up with TRBD1. V trimming: 5 bases; J trimming: 7 bases; junction bases outside the gene matches: 8. The CDR3 length is 14 residues. The germline gives CDR1 SSHAT, CDR2 FNYEAQ (reference sequence). The DNA of the CDR3 is TGTGCCAGCAGCAACAACTACAGGGGAAATGAGCAGTTCTTC. It yields the protein CASSNNYRGNEQFF.

This clonotype has only a few counts. The chain carries TRBV12-3 or TRBV12-4 and TRBJ2-3; no clear D gene. The CDR3 covers 14 residues. The V gene lost 4 bases and the J gene lost 7 bases, with 15 bases spanning the gap. The CDR3 DNA sequence: TGTGCCAGCAGTTCATCTTCAAAAGGTTATACGCAGTATTTT. It encodes CASSSSSKGYTQYF.

This clonotype was seen once. The chain carries TRBV9 and TRBJ2-3; D gene uncertain. V shed 3 bases and J shed 0 bases, with 8 bases lying between them. The CDR3 spans 14 residues. Germline values: CDR1 SGDLS, CDR2 YYNGEE. CDR3 nucleotides: TGTGCCAGCAGCGCACACGGCAGCACAGATACGCAGTATTTT. Translation gives CASSAHGSTDTQYF.

This clonotype was found a few times. The V and J genes are TRBV20-1 and TRBJ2-7; weak D call: TRBD2 (7 bases). V was pared by 6 bases and J by 3 bases, with 21 bases between. Germline loops: CDR1 DFQATT, CDR2 SNEGSKA (reference sequence). CDR3 length: 15 amino acids. CDR3: CSASHRGAGDYEQYF. For the CDR3, the DNA is TGCAGTGCATCTCACCGGGGGGCGGGGGACTACGAGCAGTACTTC.

About this clonotype: An end of the junction differs from the germline gene, which may be a read error. DNA of the CDR3: TGCAGTGCTGGAGAAACAGGGGGCGGACTAGCGGCTTTCACAGATACGCAGTATTTT. Translated, it gives CSAGETGGGLAAFTDTQYF. The rearrangement links TRBV20-1 to TRBJ2-3, with D possibly matching TRBD2 (10 bases). Germline values: CDR1 DFQATT, CDR2 SNEGSKA (reference sequence). The CDR3 extends over 19 amino acids.

The chain joins TRBV12-3 or TRBV12-4 to TRBJ2-7, with 9 bases fitting TRBD2. V dropped 6 bases and J dropped 3; count of bases not matched to a gene: 9. The CDR3 has 15 amino acids. The CDR3 bases are TGTGCCAGCAGCCTTAGCGGGAGTAGGGGCTACGAGCAGTACTTC. This encodes CASSLSGSRGYEQYF.

CDR3 loop: CASSVGGTGGRTGELFF. The CDR3 region has the DNA TGTGCCAGCAGCGTGGGGGGGACAGGGGGCAGGACCGGGGAGCTGTTTTTT. The rearrangement links TRBV9 to TRBJ2-2; 12 bases line up with TRBD1. CDR3 length equals 17 residues. The V gene end was trimmed by 2 bases and the J gene end by 5 bases; junction bases not matched to a gene: 7. Germline loops: CDR1 SGDLS, CDR2 YYNGEE.

At least ten counts were recorded for this clonotype. The chain has TRBV11-2 and TRBJ1-1; tentative D call: TRBD1 (6 bases). Trimming removed 7 bases at V and 9 bases at J, with 15 bases between. CDR3 length equals 12 residues. The germline gives CDR1 SGHAT, CDR2 FQNNGV. The CDR3 reads CASTSGGAQAFF. The CDR3 nucleotides are TGTGCCAGCACCTCCGGGGGGGCCCAAGCTTTCTTT. Full variable domain (outside the CDR3, taken from reference TRBV11-2 and TRBJ1-1): EAGVAQSPRYKIIEKRQSVAFWCNPISGHATLYWYQQILGQGPKLLIQFQNNGVVDDSQLPKDRFSAERLKGVDSTLKIQPAKLEDSAVYLCASTSGGAQAFFGQGTRLTVV.

This clonotype was observed a few times. The chain recombines TRBV5-4 with TRBJ2-1; TRBD2 aligns across 7 bases. This CDR3 spans 14 amino acids. CDR1 is SGHNT, CDR2 YYREEE, per germline (reference sequence). J lost 1 base, V lost 5 bases, and 3 bases had no gene match. The CDR3 nucleotides read TGTGCCAGCAGTTCGCGGGAGTCCTACAATGAGCAGTTCTTC. Its protein is CASSSRESYNEQFF.

The count of this clonotype is one. The V call is TRBV12-3 or TRBV12-4, the J call TRBJ2-3, with TRBD2 matching over 11 bases. The V gene end was trimmed by 1 base and the J gene end by 6 bases; junction bases not matched to a gene: 3. The CDR3 consists of 15 residues. The CDR3 here is CASSLGSSGRDTQYF. In DNA, the CDR3 is TGTGCCAGCAGTTTAGGGTCTAGCGGGAGGGATACGCAGTATTTT.